The source of this TCR beta chain is a study of T cells after yellow fever vaccination. The ends lost 4 bases at V and 8 bases at J; junction bases unmatched: 4. This CDR3 region has 14 residues. CDR1 and CDR2 (germline): SGHVS, FQNEAQ. TCRdb re-derived calls from the 5' RACE reads in MiXCR, one entry per CDR3 protein. This sample has about 120,000 distinct CDR3 sequences; about 7.8% occur once, and the top ten carry approximately 2.7%. General observations from the study: Abundant clonotypes from the bulk population could contaminate FACS-sorted repertoires.

This clonotype showed up many times. What it binds is unknown. The gene calls are TRBV7-8 and TRBJ1-6; 8 bases line up with TRBD1. This specimen consisted of CD4+ T cells sorted from PBMCs, obtained more than 35 days after the first yellow fever vaccination. The sequence was obtained from a man between 18 and 35 years old who received the YFV17D yellow fever vaccine. The CDR3 reads CASSYGQGYSPLHF. The CDR3 bases are TGTGCCAGCAGCTATGGACAGGGCTATTCACCCCTCCACTTT.